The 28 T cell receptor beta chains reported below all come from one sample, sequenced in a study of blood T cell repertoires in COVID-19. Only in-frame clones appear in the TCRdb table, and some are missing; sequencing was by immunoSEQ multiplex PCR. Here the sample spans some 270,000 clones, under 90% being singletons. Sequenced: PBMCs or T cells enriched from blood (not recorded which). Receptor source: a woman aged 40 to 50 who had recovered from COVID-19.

CDR3 protein: CASALLPEGGYSNQPQHF. The CDR3 nucleotides are TGTGCCAGCGCCCTTTTGCCGGAGGGAGGCTATAGCAATCAGCCCCAGCATTTT. The chain employs TRBV2 and TRBJ1-5; D uncertain. Trimming removed 8 bases from V and 0 bases from J, with 23 bases in between. Germline V CDR1 and CDR2: SNHLY, FYNNEI. The CDR3 totals 18 residues.

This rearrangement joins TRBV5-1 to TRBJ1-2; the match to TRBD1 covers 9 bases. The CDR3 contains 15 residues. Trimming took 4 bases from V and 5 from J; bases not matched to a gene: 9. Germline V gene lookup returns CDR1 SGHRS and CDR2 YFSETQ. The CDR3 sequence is CASSQTPGQGYGYTF. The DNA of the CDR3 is TGCGCCAGCAGCCAAACTCCGGGACAGGGATATGGCTACACCTTC.

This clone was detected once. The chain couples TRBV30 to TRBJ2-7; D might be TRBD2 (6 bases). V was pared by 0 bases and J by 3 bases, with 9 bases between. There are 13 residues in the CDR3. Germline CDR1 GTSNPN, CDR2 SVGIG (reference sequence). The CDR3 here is CAWSVGRDYEQYF. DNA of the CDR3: TGTGCCTGGAGTGTAGGGCGGGACTACGAGCAGTACTTC.

CDR3: CASSPRARSYNEQFF. CDR3 nucleotides: TGTGCCAGCAGCCCGCGTGCCCGCTCCTACAATGAGCAGTTCTTC. The rearrangement joins TRBV5-4 to TRBJ2-1; no firm D call. The V end was cut by 4 bases, the J end by 0 bases, with 11 bases between. CDR3 length equals 15 residues. Germline-derived CDR1 and CDR2 are SGHNT and YYREEE (reference sequence).

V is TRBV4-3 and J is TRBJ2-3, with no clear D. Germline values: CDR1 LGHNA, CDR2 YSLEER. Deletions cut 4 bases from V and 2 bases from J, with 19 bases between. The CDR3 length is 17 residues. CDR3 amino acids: CASSRDIGQTLTDTQYF. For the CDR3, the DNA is TGCGCCAGCAGCCGAGACATTGGGCAAACCCTCACAGATACGCAGTATTTT.

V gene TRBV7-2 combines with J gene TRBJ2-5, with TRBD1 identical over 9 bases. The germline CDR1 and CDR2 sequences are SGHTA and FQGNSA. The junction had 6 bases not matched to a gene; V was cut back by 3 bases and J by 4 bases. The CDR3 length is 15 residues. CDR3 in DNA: TGTGCCAGCAGCTTTCAAACAGGGGGCGGAGAGACCCAGTACTTC. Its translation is CASSFQTGGGETQYF.

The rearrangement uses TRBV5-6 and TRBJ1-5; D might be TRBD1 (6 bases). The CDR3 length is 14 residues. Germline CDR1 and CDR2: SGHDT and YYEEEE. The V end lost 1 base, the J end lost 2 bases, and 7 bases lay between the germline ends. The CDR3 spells CASSLRTGNQPQHF. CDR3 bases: TGTGCCAGCAGCTTGAGGACAGGCAATCAGCCCCAGCATTTT.

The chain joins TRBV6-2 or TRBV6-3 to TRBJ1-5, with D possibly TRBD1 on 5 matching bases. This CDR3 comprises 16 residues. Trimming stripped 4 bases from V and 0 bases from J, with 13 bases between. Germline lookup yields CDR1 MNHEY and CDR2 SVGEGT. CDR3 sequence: CASSSQGRRSNQPQHF. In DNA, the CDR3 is TGTGCCAGCAGTTCTCAGGGTAGACGTAGCAATCAGCCCCAGCATTTT.

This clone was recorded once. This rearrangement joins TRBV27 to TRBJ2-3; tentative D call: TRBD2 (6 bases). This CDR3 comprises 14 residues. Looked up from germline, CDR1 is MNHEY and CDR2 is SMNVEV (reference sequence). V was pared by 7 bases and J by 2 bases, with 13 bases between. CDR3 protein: CASTKTRITDTQYF. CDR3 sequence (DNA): TGTGCCAGCACTAAGACTAGAATCACAGATACGCAGTATTTT.

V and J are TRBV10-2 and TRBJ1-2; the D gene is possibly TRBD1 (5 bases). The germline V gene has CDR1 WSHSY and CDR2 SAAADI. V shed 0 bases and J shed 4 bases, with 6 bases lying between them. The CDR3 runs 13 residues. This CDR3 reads CASSESTVYGYTF. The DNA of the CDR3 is TGCGCCAGCAGTGAGTCGACAGTCTATGGCTACACCTTC.

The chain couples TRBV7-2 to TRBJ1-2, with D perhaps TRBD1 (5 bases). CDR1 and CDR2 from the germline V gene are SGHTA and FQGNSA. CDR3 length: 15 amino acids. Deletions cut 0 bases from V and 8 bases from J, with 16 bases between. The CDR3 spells CASSLALPGGGGYTF. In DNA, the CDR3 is TGTGCCAGCAGCTTAGCTCTTCCCGGGGGGGGAGGCTACACCTTC.

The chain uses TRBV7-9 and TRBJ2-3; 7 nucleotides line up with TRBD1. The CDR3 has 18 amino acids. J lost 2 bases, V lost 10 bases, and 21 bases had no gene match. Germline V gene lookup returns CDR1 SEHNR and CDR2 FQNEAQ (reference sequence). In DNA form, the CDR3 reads TGTGCCACAGGGGGTCCCCCTAGGGTTGACCCATCCACAGATACGCAGTATTTT. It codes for CATGGPPRVDPSTDTQYF.

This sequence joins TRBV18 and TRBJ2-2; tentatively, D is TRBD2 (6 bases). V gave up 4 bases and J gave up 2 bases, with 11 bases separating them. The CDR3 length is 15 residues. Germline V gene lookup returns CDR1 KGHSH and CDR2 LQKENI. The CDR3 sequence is CASSQSGENTGELFF. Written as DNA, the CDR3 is TGTGCCAGCTCACAGTCGGGGGAAAACACCGGGGAGCTGTTTTTT.

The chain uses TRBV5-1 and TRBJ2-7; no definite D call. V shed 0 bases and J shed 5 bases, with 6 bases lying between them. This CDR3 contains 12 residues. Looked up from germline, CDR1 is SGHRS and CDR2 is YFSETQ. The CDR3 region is CASSLGVNEQYF. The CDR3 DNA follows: TGCGCCAGCAGCTTGGGCGTAAACGAGCAGTACTTC. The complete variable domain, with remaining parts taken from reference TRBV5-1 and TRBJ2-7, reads KAGVTQTPRYLIKTRGQQVTLSCSPISGHRSVSWYQQTPGQGLQFLFEYFSETQRNKGNFPGRFSGRQFSNSRSEMNVSTLELGDSALYLCASSLGVNEQYFGPGTRLTVT.

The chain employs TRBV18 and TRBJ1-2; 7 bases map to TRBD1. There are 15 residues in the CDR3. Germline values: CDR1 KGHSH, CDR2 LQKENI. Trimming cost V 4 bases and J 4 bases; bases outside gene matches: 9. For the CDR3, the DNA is TGTGCCAGCTCACGCGGCCAGGGGGGATCCTATGGCTACACCTTC. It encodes CASSRGQGGSYGYTF.

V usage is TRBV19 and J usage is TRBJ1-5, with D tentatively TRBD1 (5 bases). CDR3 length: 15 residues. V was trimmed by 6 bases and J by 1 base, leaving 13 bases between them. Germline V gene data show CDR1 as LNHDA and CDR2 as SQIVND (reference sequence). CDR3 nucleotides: TGTGCCAGTAGGGCAGGGCTGCAAAGCAATCAGCCCCAGCATTTT. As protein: CASRAGLQSNQPQHF.

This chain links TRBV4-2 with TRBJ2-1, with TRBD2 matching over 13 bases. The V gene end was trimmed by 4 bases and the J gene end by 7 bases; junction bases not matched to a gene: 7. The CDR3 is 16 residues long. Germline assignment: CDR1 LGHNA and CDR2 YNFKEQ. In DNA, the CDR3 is TGTGCCAGCAGCCCAGAACTAGCGGGGGGGATAAATGAGCAGTTCTTC. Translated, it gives CASSPELAGGINEQFF.

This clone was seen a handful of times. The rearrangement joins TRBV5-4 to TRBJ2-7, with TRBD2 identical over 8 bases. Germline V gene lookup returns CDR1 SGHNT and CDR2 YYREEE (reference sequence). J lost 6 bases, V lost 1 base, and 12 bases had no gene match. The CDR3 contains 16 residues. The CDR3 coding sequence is TGTGCCAGCAGCTTGCCCCACCTAGCGGGTTCTCCCGAGCAGTACTTC. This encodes CASSLPHLAGSPEQYF.

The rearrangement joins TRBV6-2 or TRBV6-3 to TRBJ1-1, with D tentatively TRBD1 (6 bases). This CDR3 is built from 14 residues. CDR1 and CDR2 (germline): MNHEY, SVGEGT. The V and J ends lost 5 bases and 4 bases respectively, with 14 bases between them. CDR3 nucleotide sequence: TGTGCCAGCAGTCTAACAGGGAGCACCACTGAAGCTTTCTTT. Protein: CASSLTGSTTEAFF.

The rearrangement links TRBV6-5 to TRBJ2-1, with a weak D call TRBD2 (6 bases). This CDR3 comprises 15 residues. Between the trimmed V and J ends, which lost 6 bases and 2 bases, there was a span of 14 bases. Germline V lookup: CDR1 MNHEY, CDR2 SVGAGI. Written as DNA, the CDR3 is TGTGCCAGCAGGAAACGGGGGAGCCCCTACAATGAGCAGTTCTTC. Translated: CASRKRGSPYNEQFF.

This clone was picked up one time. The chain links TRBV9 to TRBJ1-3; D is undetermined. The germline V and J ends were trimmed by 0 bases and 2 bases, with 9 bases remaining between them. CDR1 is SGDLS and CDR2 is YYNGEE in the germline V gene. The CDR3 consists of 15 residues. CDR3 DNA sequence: TGTGCCAGCAGCGTAGCTCATGGCCCTGGAAACACCATATATTTT. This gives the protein CASSVAHGPGNTIYF.

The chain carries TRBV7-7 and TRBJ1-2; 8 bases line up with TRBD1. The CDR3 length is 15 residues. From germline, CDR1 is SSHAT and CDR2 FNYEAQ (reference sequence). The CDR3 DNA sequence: TGTGCTACCGACACGGGACAGGTTATTAACTATGGCTACACCTTC. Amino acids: CATDTGQVINYGYTF.

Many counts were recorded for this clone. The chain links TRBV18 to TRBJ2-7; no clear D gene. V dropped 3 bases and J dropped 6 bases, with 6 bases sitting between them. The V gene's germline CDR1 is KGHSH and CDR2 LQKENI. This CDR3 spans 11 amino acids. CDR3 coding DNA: TGTGCCAGCTCACCCCAGGTCGAGCAGTACTTC. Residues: CASSPQVEQYF.

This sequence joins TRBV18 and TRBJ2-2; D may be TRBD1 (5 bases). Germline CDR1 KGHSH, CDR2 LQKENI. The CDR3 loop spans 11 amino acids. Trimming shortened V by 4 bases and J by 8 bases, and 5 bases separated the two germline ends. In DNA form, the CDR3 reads TGTGCCAGCTCACGGACAGGGGAGCTGTTTTTT. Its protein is CASSRTGELFF.

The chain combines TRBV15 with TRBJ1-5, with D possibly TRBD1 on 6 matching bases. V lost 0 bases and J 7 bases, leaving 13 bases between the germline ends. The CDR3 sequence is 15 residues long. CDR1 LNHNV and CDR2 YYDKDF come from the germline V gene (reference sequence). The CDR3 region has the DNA TGTGCCACCAGCAGAGATCCGACAAGGGGGCAGCCCCAGCATTTT. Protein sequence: CATSRDPTRGQPQHF. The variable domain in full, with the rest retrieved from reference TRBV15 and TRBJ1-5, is DAMVIQNPRYQVTQFGKPVTLSCSQTLNHNVMYWYQQKSSQAPKLLFHYYDKDFNNEADTPDNFQSRRPNTSFCFLDIRSPGLGDTAMYLCATSRDPTRGQPQHFGDGTRLSIL.

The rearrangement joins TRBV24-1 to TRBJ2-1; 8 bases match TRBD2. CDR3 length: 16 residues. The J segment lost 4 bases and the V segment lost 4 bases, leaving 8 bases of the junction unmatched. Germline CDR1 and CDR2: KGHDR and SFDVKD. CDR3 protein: CATSDSSGTRYNEQFF. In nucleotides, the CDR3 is TGTGCCACCAGTGACTCCTCCGGGACTAGATACAATGAGCAGTTCTTC.

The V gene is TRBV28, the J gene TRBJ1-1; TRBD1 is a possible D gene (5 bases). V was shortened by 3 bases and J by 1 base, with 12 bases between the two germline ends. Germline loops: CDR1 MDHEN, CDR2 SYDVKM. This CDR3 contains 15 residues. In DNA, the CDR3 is TGTGCCAGCAGTTTTCATGGGGCCGGGAACACTGAAGCTTTCTTT. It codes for CASSFHGAGNTEAFF.

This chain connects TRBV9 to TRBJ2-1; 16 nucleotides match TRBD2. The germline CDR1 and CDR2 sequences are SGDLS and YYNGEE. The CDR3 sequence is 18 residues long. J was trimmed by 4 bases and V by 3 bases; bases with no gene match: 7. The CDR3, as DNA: TGTGCCAGCAGCGGATCCGGGACTAGCGGGGGGGCGTACAATGAGCAGTTCTTC. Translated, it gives CASSGSGTSGGAYNEQFF.